The 19 T cell receptor beta chains reported below all come from one sample, sequenced in a study of T cells in narcolepsy. TCRdb's table, derived via immunoSEQ multiplex PCR, lists solely in-frame clones and lacks some. The repertoire holds tens of thousands of clones, with about 90% as singletons. Material: CD45RA- memory CD4+ T cells from PBMCs. The origin of the receptors is a human donor with narcolepsy.

The chain recombines TRBV10-1 with TRBJ2-3, with 7 bases aligning to TRBD2. CDR3 size: 16 residues. The V and J ends lost 4 bases and 3 bases, in that order; junction bases with no gene match: 10. Germline loops: CDR1 WNHNN, CDR2 SYGVQD (reference sequence). CDR3 DNA: TGCGCCAGCAGTGTGGTCCCCGGGGGGAATACAGATACGCAGTATTTT. It codes for CASSVVPGGNTDTQYF.

The chain links TRBV5-1 to TRBJ1-5; the match to TRBD1 covers 7 bases. The germline CDR1 and CDR2 sequences are SGHRS and YFSETQ. The trim removed 4 bases at V and 6 bases at J, leaving 7 bases unmatched. This CDR3 comprises 14 residues. In DNA form, the CDR3 reads TGCGCCAGCAGCCCGGACAGGAACGGTCAGCCCCAGCATTTT. Its translation: CASSPDRNGQPQHF.

The rearrangement uses TRBV27 and TRBJ1-1, with TRBD1 matching 8 bases. V shed 6 bases, J shed 0 bases, and the junction held 6 bases outside the gene matches. Germline assignment: CDR1 MNHEY and CDR2 SMNVEV (reference sequence). The CDR3 extends over 15 amino acids. CDR3 in amino acids: CASRSGQAMNTEAFF. CDR3 coding DNA: TGTGCCAGCAGATCGGGACAGGCCATGAACACTGAAGCTTTCTTT.

The V and J genes are TRBV4-2 and TRBJ2-3; 10 bases map to TRBD2. The trim removed 4 bases at V and 6 bases at J, leaving 4 bases unmatched. This CDR3 has 14 residues. Germline-derived CDR1 and CDR2 are LGHNA and YNFKEQ. CDR3 protein: CASSLQRGGDTQYF. CDR3 nucleotides: TGTGCCAGCAGCCTCCAGCGGGGGGGGGATACGCAGTATTTT.

The chain joins TRBV5-5 to TRBJ1-5; 10 positions agree with TRBD1. Germline trimming cut 5 bases from V and 3 bases from J; bases unmatched to any gene: 8. Germline V gene data show CDR1 as SGHKS and CDR2 as YYEKEE (reference sequence). The CDR3 is made up of 16 amino acids. The CDR3 DNA follows: TGTGCCAGCAGTCTAGACAGGGGGCTAACCAATCAGCCCCAGCATTTT. This sequence encodes CASSLDRGLTNQPQHF.

CDR3 region: CASSFRGREQYF. The CDR3 DNA reads TGTGCCAGCAGCTTCAGGGGGCGCGAGCAGTACTTC. This chain joins TRBV7-2 and TRBJ2-7; 8 bases are shared with TRBD1. J was trimmed by 6 bases and V by 3 bases; bases with no gene match: 1. Germline assignment: CDR1 SGHTA and CDR2 FQGNSA. This CDR3 spans 12 amino acids.

The chain employs TRBV30 and TRBJ1-2, with TRBD1 matching 8 bases. Germline V CDR1 and CDR2: GTSNPN, SVGIG (reference sequence). The CDR3 runs to 13 residues. The CDR3, as DNA: TGTGCTCCTTACAGGGGGAGTCGCGATGGCTACACCTTC. This gives the protein CAPYRGSRDGYTF.

The table lists this clone with a count of one. This chain uses TRBV6-6 with TRBJ2-7, with 12 positions matching TRBD2. Trimming removed 7 bases from V and 3 bases from J; junction bases left unmatched: 1. Germline V gene lookup returns CDR1 MNHNY and CDR2 SVGAGI (reference sequence). The CDR3 length is 13 residues. CDR3: CASKTSGSYEQYF. The CDR3 nucleotides read TGTGCCAGCAAGACTAGCGGGAGCTACGAGCAGTACTTC.

V and J are TRBV7-2 and TRBJ1-4; D unresolved. The CDR3 runs 12 residues. V lost 5 bases and J 10 bases, leaving 11 bases between the germline ends. Germline V lookup: CDR1 SGHTA, CDR2 FQGNSA. In DNA form, the CDR3 reads TGTGCCAGCAGCCGTTGGGTAGGAAAACTGTTTTTT. The encoded protein is CASSRWVGKLFF.

The V call is TRBV5-1, the J call TRBJ2-3, with unresolved D. This CDR3 is 16 amino acids long. Germline V CDR1 and CDR2: SGHRS, YFSETQ. V lost 3 bases, J lost 0 bases, and 14 bases lay in between. The CDR3 reads CASSSRPGGSTDTQYF. As DNA, the CDR3 is TGCGCCAGCAGCTCGCGGCCGGGCGGAAGCACAGATACGCAGTATTTT. The whole variable domain, filled in from reference TRBV5-1 and TRBJ2-3, reads KAGVTQTPRYLIKTRGQQVTLSCSPISGHRSVSWYQQTPGQGLQFLFEYFSETQRNKGNFPGRFSGRQFSNSRSEMNVSTLELGDSALYLCASSSRPGGSTDTQYFGPGTRLTVL.

This chain links TRBV18 with TRBJ1-1; a possible D gene is TRBD1 (6 bases). CDR3 length: 17 residues. Trimming pared 0 bases from V and 4 bases from J, leaving 18 bases between. Germline V gene lookup returns CDR1 KGHSH and CDR2 LQKENI. The CDR3, as DNA: TGTGCCAGCTCACCACCAGGGGGGACTAGATTTAGCACTGAAGCTTTCTTT. Protein: CASSPPGGTRFSTEAFF.

The CDR3 spells CSVEDWGVQGPGGEQYF. CDR3 nucleotides: TGCAGCGTTGAAGATTGGGGGGTCCAGGGTCCTGGTGGCGAGCAGTACTTC. V and J are TRBV29-1 and TRBJ2-7, with D possibly being TRBD2 (6 bases). From germline, CDR1 is SQVTM and CDR2 ANQGSEA. CDR3 length: 17 amino acids. Trimming left V 0 bases short and J 6 bases short, with 24 bases between.

This clone was detected only a few times. This chain links TRBV30 with TRBJ1-1; no firm D call. The CDR3 runs 12 residues. V was clipped by 4 bases and J by 1 base, with 7 bases between them. Germline CDR1 reads GTSNPN; CDR2 reads SVGIG (reference sequence). The CDR3 DNA reads as TGTGCCTGGAACGACGGGAACACTGAAGCTTTCTTT. It yields the protein CAWNDGNTEAFF.

The chain is built from TRBV28 and TRBJ2-3; 9 bases align to TRBD1. This CDR3 region has 15 residues. The trim removed 5 bases at V and 3 bases at J, leaving 6 bases unmatched. Per germline, CDR1 MDHEN and CDR2 SYDVKM. The CDR3: CASSRPGTGTDTQYF. CDR3 sequence (DNA): TGTGCCAGCAGTCGTCCCGGGACAGGGACAGATACGCAGTATTTT.

This chain joins TRBV5-4 and TRBJ1-1; 7 bases are shared with TRBD1. CDR3 size: 16 residues. The V and J ends lost 0 bases and 1 base, in that order; junction bases with no gene match: 6. From germline, CDR1 is SGHNT and CDR2 YYREEE (reference sequence). In nucleotides, the CDR3 is TGTGCCAGCAGCTTGGGACCGGGACAGTCGAACACTGAAGCTTTCTTT. As protein: CASSLGPGQSNTEAFF. Using reference TRBV5-4 and TRBJ1-1 for the parts outside the CDR3, the full variable domain is ETGVTQSPTHLIKTRGQQVTLRCSSQSGHNTVSWYQQALGQGPQFIFQYYREEENGRGNFPPRFSGLQFPNYSSELNVNALELDDSALYLCASSLGPGQSNTEAFFGQGTRLTVV.

This clone was counted only a few times. The rearrangement uses TRBV6-1 and TRBJ2-7; tentatively, D is TRBD2 (5 bases). This CDR3 comprises 14 residues. V lost 1 base and J 0 bases, leaving 7 bases between the germline ends. Germline CDR1 is MNHNS and CDR2 is SASEGT. CDR3 coding DNA: TGTGCCAGCAGTGAAGTTCGGGACTCCTACGAGCAGTACTTC. Translation gives CASSEVRDSYEQYF.

This rearrangement joins TRBV6-1 to TRBJ1-2; D might be TRBD1 (6 bases). The germline V gene encodes CDR1 MNHNS and CDR2 SASEGT. Trimming removed 8 bases from V and 2 bases from J, with 9 bases in between. This CDR3 spans 12 amino acids. CDR3 coding DNA: TGTGCCAGCCGGGGGCAAAACTATGGCTACACCTTC. Protein sequence: CASRGQNYGYTF.

CDR3 sequence: CAISGRAGDEQFF. DNA of the CDR3: TGTGCCATCAGCGGGAGGGCTGGGGATGAGCAGTTCTTC. V and J are TRBV10-3 and TRBJ2-1, with 8 bases that match TRBD2. The V segment lost 6 bases and the J segment 8 bases; nucleotides outside the gene matches: 6. The germline gives CDR1 ENHRY, CDR2 SYGVKD. This CDR3 has 13 amino acids.

This chain uses TRBV19 with TRBJ2-4, with 7 bases fitting TRBD1. This CDR3 comprises 13 residues. Germline CDR1 and CDR2: LNHDA and SQIVND (reference sequence). After removal of 4 bases from V and 7 bases from J, the junction contained 4 bases not matched to a gene. CDR3 in DNA: TGTGCCAGTAGTACGTCAGGGGGTAACATTCAGTACTTC. Translating it yields CASSTSGGNIQYF.